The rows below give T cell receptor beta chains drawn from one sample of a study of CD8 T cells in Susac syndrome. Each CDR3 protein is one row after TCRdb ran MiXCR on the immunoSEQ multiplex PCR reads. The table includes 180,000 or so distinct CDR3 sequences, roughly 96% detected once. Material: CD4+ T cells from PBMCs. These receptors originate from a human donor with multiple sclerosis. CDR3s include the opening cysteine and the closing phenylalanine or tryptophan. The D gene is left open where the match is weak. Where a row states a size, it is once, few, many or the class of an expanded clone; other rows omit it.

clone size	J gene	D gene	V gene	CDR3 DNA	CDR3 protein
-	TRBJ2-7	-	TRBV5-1	TGCGCCAGCAGCCTGGACCTATTGGGCTCCTACGAGCAGTACTTC	CASSLDLLGSYEQYF
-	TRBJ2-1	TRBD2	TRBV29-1	TGCAGCATTCCTAGCGGGGGGGCCTACAATGAGCAGTTCTTC	CSIPSGGAYNEQFF
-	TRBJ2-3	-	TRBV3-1	TGTGCCAGCAGCCAAGCTGGGGCCGGTACGCAGTATTTT	CASSQAGAGTQYF
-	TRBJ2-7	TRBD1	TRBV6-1	TGTGCCAGCACACGACAGGGGCCGACCTACGAGCAGTACTTC	CASTRQGPTYEQYF
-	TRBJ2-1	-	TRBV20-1	TGCAGTGCTAGACTCCCCCCAGATTTCAATGAGCAGTTCTTC	CSARLPPDFNEQFF
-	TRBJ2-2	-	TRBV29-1	TGCAGCGTTGAAAGGACAACGAACACCGGGGAGCTGTTTTTT	CSVERTTNTGELFF
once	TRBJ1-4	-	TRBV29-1	TGCAGCGTTCGGGATTGGGAACTGAATGAAAAACTGTTTTTT	CSVRDWELNEKLFF
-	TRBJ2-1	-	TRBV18	TGTGCCAGCTCACTTTCGAGAACTTACAATGAGCAGTTCTTC	CASSLSRTYNEQFF
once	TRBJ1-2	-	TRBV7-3	TGTGCCAGCAGCCTGCAGGGGTCGATGGATGGCTACACCTTC	CASSLQGSMDGYTF
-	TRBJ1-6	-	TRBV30	TGTGCCTGGAGTCCCACCCGGGGGGGGCCGGGGTCACCCCTCCACTTT	CAWSPTRGGPGSPLHF
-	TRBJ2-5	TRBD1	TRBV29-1	TGCAGCTTTACCGACAGGGGGCGCGGTGAGACCCAGTACTTC	CSFTDRGRGETQYF
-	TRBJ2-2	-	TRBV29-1	TGCAGCGTTCAGGGGAACGGGGAGCTGTTTTTT	CSVQGNGELFF
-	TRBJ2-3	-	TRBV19	TGTGCCAGTAGTTGGTCGGTAAATACGCAGTATTTT	CASSWSVNTQYF
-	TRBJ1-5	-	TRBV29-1	TGCAGCGTTGAAGACAAGTTGGGTCAGCCCCAGCATTTT	CSVEDKLGQPQHF
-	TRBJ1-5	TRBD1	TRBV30	TGTGCCTGGAGTGTACGTCGACAGGGGAATCAGCCCCAGCATTTT	CAWSVRRQGNQPQHF
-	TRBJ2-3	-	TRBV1	TGCACCAATTCCAGAGACACAGATACGCAGTATTTT	CTNSRDTDTQYF
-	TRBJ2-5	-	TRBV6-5	TGTGCCAGCGGAGCAGGGCTTCAAGAGACCCAGTACTTC	CASGAGLQETQYF
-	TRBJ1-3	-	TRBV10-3	TGTGCCATCAGTGAGTCGGGACTGAGCTCTGGAAACACCATATATTTT	CAISESGLSSGNTIYF
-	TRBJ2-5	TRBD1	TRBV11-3	TGTGCCAGCAGCTTACGGATAGGCCTCAATCTGGGACAGTCAGAGACCCAGTACTTC	CASSLRIGLNLGQSETQYF
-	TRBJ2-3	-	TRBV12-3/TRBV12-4	TGTGCCAGCAGCAGACCTTCTCCTCAGGGGCAGGTCCCCACAGATACGCAGTATTTT	CASSRPSPQGQVPTDTQYF
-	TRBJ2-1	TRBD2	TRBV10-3	TGTGCCACTGGACTAGCGGAATACAATGAGCAGTTCTTC	CATGLAEYNEQFF
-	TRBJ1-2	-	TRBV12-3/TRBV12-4	TGTGCCAGCAGTCCCCAGGGCTCTGGTGGCTACACCTTC	CASSPQGSGGYTF
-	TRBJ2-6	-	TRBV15	TGTGCCACCAGCAGAGATCCCGCCGGCATGTCGGCCAACGTCCTGACTTTC	CATSRDPAGMSANVLTF
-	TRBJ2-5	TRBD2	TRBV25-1	TGTGCCAGCAGTGAAACTCCTCCCTTGGGAGGGACGGGAGAGACCCAGTACTTC	CASSETPPLGGTGETQYF
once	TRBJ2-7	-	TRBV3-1	TGTGCCAGCAGCCCAGACACAACCTACGAGCAGTACTTC	CASSPDTTYEQYF
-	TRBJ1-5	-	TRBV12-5	TGTGCTAGTGGTTTGGCGGTGGGACGTCAGTCCCAGCATTTT	CASGLAVGRQSQHF
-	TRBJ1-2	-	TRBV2	TGTGCCAGCAGTGAACCGGACACTAACTATGGCTACACCTTC	CASSEPDTNYGYTF
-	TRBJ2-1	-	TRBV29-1	TGCACCTACAGGGCGGGAGATTTTACGCAGTTCTTC	CTYRAGDFTQFF
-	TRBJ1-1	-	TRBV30	TGTGCCTGGAGTGTTACAGCGAACACTGAAGCTTTCTTT	CAWSVTANTEAFF
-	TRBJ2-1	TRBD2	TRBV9	TGTGCCAGCAGCCCGTCCGGGACTAGCGGGTACAATGAGCAGTTCTTC	CASSPSGTSGYNEQFF
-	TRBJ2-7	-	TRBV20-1	TGCAGTGCTACTGACACTTACTCCTACGAGCAGTACTTC	CSATDTYSYEQYF
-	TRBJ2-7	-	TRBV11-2	TGTGCCAGCAGTCGTCTCTACGAGCAGTACTTC	CASSRLYEQYF
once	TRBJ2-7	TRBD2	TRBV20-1	TGCAGTGCTAGAAGGACTAGCGGGAGGGGTGAGCAGTACTTC	CSARRTSGRGEQYF
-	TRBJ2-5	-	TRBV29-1	TGCAGCACCGGATGGAGGATACACCAAGAGGCCCAGTACTTC	CSTGWRIHQEAQYF
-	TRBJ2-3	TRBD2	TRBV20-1	TGCAGTACCCACCTTATGGCGGGAGGTTTGACAGATACGCAGTATTTT	CSTHLMAGGLTDTQYF
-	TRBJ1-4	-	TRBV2	TGTGCCAGCATGGGGCGTCCAGGAGAAAAACTGTTTTTT	CASMGRPGEKLFF
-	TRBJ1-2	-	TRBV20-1	TGCAGTGCTAGAGTTACAGGCTATGGCTACACCTTC	CSARVTGYGYTF
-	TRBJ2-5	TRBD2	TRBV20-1	TGCAGTGCTAGAGCAGGAGCGGGAGTGGTGGAGACCCAGTACTTC	CSARAGAGVVETQYF
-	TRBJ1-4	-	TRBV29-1	TGCAGCGCTGGTCTTTCCGGAAAACTGTTTTTT	CSAGLSGKLFF
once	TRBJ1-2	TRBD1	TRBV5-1	TGCGCCAGCAGCTTGGGGACAGGGGAATGGGATGGCTACACCTTC	CASSLGTGEWDGYTF
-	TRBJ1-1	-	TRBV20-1	TGCAGTGCTAGAGATATTAGGGTGGGCACTGAAGCTTTCTTT	CSARDIRVGTEAFF
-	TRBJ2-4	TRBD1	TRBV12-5	TGTGCTAGTGGTTTGGTCGTCCTGGGACAGGGTTCCCGAGCCAAAAACATTCAGTACTTC	CASGLVVLGQGSRAKNIQYF
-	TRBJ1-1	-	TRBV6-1	TGTGCCAGCAGGGGGGACGGAGGGACTGAAGCTTTCTTT	CASRGDGGTEAFF
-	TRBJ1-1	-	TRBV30	TGTGCCTGGAGTGTAGTAAGTCGTGCTTTCTTT	CAWSVVSRAFF
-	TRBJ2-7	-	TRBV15	TGTGCCACCAGCAGAGATCGAACCGGGACATTCGGTGGGCAGTACTTC	CATSRDRTGTFGGQYF
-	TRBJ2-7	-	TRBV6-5	TGTGCCAGCAGTTACTCGAATCGGTACGAGCAGTACTTC	CASSYSNRYEQYF
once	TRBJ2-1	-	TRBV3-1	TGTGCCAGCAGCCAAGGGTCGTCGGCTTCTGAGCAGTTCTTC	CASSQGSSASEQFF
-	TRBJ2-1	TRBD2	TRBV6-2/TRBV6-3	TGTGCCAGCATTCTGAGCGGGAGCGGGTACAATGAGCAGTTCTTC	CASILSGSGYNEQFF
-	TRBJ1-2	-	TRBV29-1	TGCAGCGTTGAAGAGAGCCCAGGGCGATATGGCTACACCTTC	CSVEESPGRYGYTF
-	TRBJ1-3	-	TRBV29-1	TGCAGCTTTTCGTTGGGGACTGGAAACACCATATATTTT	CSFSLGTGNTIYF
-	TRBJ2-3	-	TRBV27	TGTGCCAGCAGCCTCCGACGTAGGACCACAGATACGCAGTATTTT	CASSLRRRTTDTQYF